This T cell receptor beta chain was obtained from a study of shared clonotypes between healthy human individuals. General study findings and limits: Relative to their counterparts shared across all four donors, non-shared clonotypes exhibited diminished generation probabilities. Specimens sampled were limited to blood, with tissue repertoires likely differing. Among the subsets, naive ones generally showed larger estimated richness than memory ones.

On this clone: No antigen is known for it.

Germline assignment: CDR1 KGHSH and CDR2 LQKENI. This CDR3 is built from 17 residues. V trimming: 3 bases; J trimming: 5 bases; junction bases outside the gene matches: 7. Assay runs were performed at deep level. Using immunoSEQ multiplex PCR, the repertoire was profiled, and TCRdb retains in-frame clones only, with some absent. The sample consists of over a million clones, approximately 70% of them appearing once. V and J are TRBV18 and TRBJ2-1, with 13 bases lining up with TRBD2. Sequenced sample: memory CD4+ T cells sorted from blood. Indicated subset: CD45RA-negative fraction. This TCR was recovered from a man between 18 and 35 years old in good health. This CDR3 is CASSPILLAGGNNEQFF. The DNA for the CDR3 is TGTGCCAGCTCACCCATTTTACTAGCGGGAGGGAACAATGAGCAGTTCTTC.